The 7 T cell receptor beta chains listed next were all sequenced from one sample in a study of vaccination effects on CD4 cells after COVID-19 (dated by TCRdb to 2022 to 2024). After more than nine days of culture, CD4+ T cells were isolated with the EasySep CD4+ T cell isolation kit. The library was built by means of the immunoSEQ multiplex PCR assay. In TCRdb, the immuneACCESS table is reduced to in-frame sequences with V and J assigned. These tables do not hold every clone; where another copy was compared, an unresolved V gene accounts for under half, and the others remain unexplained. The sample yields 20,000 to 25,000 clones; nearly 75% were counted once. The leading ten clones occupy approximately 9.9% of the sample. No antigen is known for these receptors. The sample consisted of CD4+ T cells from PBMCs cultured without peptide, taken before COVID-19 vaccination. The source of these receptors is a human donor who received a COVID-19 vaccine.

The chain carries TRBV6-2 or TRBV6-3 and TRBJ1-1; D may be TRBD1 (6 bases). CDR1 is MNHEY, CDR2 SVGEGT, per germline. V was cut by 4 bases and J by 9 bases, with 15 bases left in between. The CDR3 is made up of 13 amino acids. The CDR3 loop reads CASSLGVQGKAFF. The CDR3 nucleotides read TGTGCCAGCAGTTTGGGGGTCCAGGGGAAAGCTTTCTTT.

The CDR3 loop is CASSERGTRTDTQYF. The CDR3 DNA reads as TGTGCCAGCAGCGAGAGGGGGACACGCACAGATACGCAGTATTTT. The chain is built from TRBV9 and TRBJ2-3, with D perhaps TRBD1 (6 bases). CDR1 is SGDLS and CDR2 is YYNGEE in the germline V gene. This CDR3 comprises 15 residues. V gave up 3 bases and J gave up 1 base, with 12 bases separating them.

The CDR3 loop reads CASSRSGTSGTNTQYF. CDR3 coding DNA: TGTGCCAGCAGCCGATCCGGGACTAGCGGTACCAATACGCAGTATTTT. The chain employs TRBV7-9 and TRBJ2-3; 11 nucleotides agree with TRBD2. CDR1 and CDR2 (germline): SEHNR, FQNEAQ (reference sequence). This CDR3 has 16 amino acids. The V gene end was trimmed by 5 bases and the J gene end by 7 bases; junction bases not matched to a gene: 11. Using reference TRBV7-9 and TRBJ2-3 for the parts outside the CDR3, the full variable domain is DTGVSQNPRHKITKRGQNVTFRCDPISEHNRLYWYRQTLGQGPEFLTYFQNEAQLEKSRLLSDRFSAERPKGSFSTLEIQRTEQGDSAMYLCASSRSGTSGTNTQYFGPGTRLTVL.

In this sample, this clone turned up once. The rearrangement joins TRBV27 to TRBJ2-3; the match to TRBD2 covers 12 bases. J gave up 9 bases and V 4 bases, and 11 bases lay outside the gene matches. CDR1 is MNHEY, CDR2 SMNVEV, per germline (reference sequence). The CDR3 has 16 amino acids. The CDR3 sequence is CASSSGLLAGGRTQYF. DNA of the CDR3: TGTGCCAGCAGTTCTGGTCTACTAGCGGGGGGAAGGACGCAGTATTTT.

This clone was detected only a few times. The chain recombines TRBV30 with TRBJ1-2, with D perhaps TRBD1 (5 bases). CDR1 is GTSNPN and CDR2 is SVGIG in the germline V gene (reference sequence). The CDR3 has 10 amino acids. V gave up 1 base and J gave up 8 bases, with 5 bases separating them. The CDR3 region has the DNA TGTGCCTGGAGTGGGGGGGGCTACACCTTC. This sequence encodes CAWSGGGYTF.

The chain joins TRBV6-2 or TRBV6-3 to TRBJ1-2; 7 nucleotides agree with TRBD1. The CDR3 totals 17 residues. Per germline, CDR1 MNHEY and CDR2 SVGEGT. Trimming removed 3 bases from V and 4 bases from J; junction bases left unmatched: 14. CDR3 region: CASSYPQGETAGYGYTF. In nucleotides, the CDR3 is TGTGCCAGCAGTTATCCCCAGGGGGAGACAGCTGGCTATGGCTACACCTTC.

The chain carries TRBV6-2 or TRBV6-3 and TRBJ2-4, with D tentatively TRBD1 or TRBD2 (6 bases each). V was shortened by 6 bases and J by 2 bases, with 14 bases between the two germline ends. Germline V gene data show CDR1 as MNHEY and CDR2 as SVGEGT. The CDR3 is made up of 15 amino acids. The CDR3 DNA is TGTGCCAGCAGCAAAGAAGGGGGGACCAAAAACATTCAGTACTTC. Translated: CASSKEGGTKNIQYF.